This T cell receptor (beta chain) was documented in a study of blood T cell repertoires in COVID-19. TCRdb's copy holds only in-frame clones and misses some; the assay was immunoSEQ multiplex PCR. Of 200,000 to 300,000 clones in the sample, around 87% were seen once. Germline V lookup: CDR1 LGHNT, CDR2 FRNRAP. The CDR3 runs to 14 residues. J gave up 15 bases and V 1 base, and 13 bases lay outside the gene matches. The sequence derives from a woman in her twenties or thirties who had recovered from COVID-19. The chain recombines TRBV12-5 with TRBJ2-3; TRBD2 matches 7 bases. Material: peripheral blood. The CDR3 region has the DNA TGTGCTAGTGGTTTGGGTGGATCGACTAGCCAAGAATATTTT. Encoded protein: CASGLGGSTSQEYF.